This TCR beta chain was found in a study of T cell changes during pregnancy in multiple sclerosis. Clones were sequenced by immunoSEQ multiplex PCR, and TCRdb holds only the in-frame ones, with some missing. The table has 75,000 to 95,000 clones, 80% to 95% seen once. This clonotype was sampled from a female donor with multiple sclerosis, enrolled in a pregnancy study. The sample was peripheral blood, taken after pregnancy.

The CDR3 nucleotides are TGTGCCAGCAGCCCCTACGCCGGGGCTAACTATGGCTACACCTTC. The encoded protein is CASSPYAGANYGYTF. The chain links TRBV14 to TRBJ1-2, with no clear D. Germline loops: CDR1 SGHDN, CDR2 FVKESK. Deletions cut 4 bases from V and 0 bases from J, with 12 bases between. This CDR3 region has 15 residues.